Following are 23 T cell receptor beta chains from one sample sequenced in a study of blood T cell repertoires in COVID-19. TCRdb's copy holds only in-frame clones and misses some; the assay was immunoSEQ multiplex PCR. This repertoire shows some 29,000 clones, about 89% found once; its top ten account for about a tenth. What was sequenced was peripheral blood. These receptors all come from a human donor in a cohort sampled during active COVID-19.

The CDR3 DNA is TGTGCCAGCAGCTCACTGCCCGGGGAGCTGTTTTTT. This gives the protein CASSSLPGELFF. J is TRBJ2-2 and V is TRBV7-9, with D hard to call. V dropped 4 bases and J dropped 6 bases, with 6 bases sitting between them. Germline V gene lookup returns CDR1 SEHNR and CDR2 FQNEAQ (reference sequence). This CDR3 comprises 12 residues.

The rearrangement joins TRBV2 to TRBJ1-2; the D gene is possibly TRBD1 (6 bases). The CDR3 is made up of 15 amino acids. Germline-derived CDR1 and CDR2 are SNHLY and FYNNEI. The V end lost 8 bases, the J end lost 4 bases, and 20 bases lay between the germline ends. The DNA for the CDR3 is TGTGCCAGCGGACGGGACACCCCCTCTGGCTATGGCTACACCTTC. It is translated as CASGRDTPSGYGYTF.

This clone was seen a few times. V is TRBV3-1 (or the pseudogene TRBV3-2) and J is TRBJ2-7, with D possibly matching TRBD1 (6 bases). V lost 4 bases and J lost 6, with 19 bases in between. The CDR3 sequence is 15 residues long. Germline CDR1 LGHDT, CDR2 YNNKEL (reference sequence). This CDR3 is CASSLEGTLFSEQYF. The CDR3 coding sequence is TGTGCCAGCAGCCTCGAGGGGACACTCTTTAGCGAGCAGTACTTC.

Here the CDR3 reads CASSLNGVASDTQYF. The CDR3 region has the DNA TGTGCCAGCAGCTTGAATGGTGTAGCATCAGATACGCAGTATTTT. The chain combines TRBV5-6 with TRBJ2-3, with D unresolved. This CDR3 is built from 15 residues. Germline-derived CDR1 and CDR2 are SGHDT and YYEEEE. Trimming took 1 base from V and 4 from J, leaving 13 bases between them.

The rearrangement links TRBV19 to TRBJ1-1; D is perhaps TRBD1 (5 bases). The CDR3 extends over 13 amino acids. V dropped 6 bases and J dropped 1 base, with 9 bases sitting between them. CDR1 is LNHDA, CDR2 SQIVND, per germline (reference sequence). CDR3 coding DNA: TGTGCCAGTAGGGACACTTGGAACACTGAAGCTTTCTTT. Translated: CASRDTWNTEAFF.

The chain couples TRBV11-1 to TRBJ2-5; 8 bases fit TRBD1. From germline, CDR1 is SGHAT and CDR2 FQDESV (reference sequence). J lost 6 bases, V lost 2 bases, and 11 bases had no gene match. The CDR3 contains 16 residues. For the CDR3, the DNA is TGTGCCAGCAGCTTACAATCAGGGGGCGCCGGGCAGACCCAGTACTTC. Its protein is CASSLQSGGAGQTQYF.

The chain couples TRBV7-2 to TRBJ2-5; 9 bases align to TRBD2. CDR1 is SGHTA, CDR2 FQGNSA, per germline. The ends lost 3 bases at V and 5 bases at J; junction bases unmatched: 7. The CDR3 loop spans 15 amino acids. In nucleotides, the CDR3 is TGTGCCAGCAGCTTGGCGGGGGGGCAAACGGAGACCCAGTACTTC. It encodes CASSLAGGQTETQYF. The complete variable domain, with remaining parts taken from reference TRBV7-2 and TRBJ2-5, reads GAGVSQSPSNKVTEKGKDVELRCDPISGHTALYWYRQSLGQGLEFLIYFQGNSAPDKSGLPSDRFSAERTGGSVSTLTIQRTQQEDSAVYLCASSLAGGQTETQYFGPGTRLLVL.

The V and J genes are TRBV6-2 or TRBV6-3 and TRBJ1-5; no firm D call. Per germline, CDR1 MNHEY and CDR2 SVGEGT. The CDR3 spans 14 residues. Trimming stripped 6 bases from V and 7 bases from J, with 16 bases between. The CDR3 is CASSHLSRAQPQHF. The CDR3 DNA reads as TGTGCCAGCAGCCACTTGTCCCGCGCCCAGCCCCAGCATTTT.

The CDR3 DNA sequence: TGTGCCACCAGCAGAGAGGCGCGCGACAGGGGGTCGGACTATGGCTACACCTTC. Protein sequence: CATSREARDRGSDYGYTF. V usage is TRBV15 and J usage is TRBJ1-2; 9 positions agree with TRBD1. V dropped 0 bases and J dropped 3; count of bases not matched to a gene: 11. From germline, CDR1 is LNHNV and CDR2 YYDKDF (reference sequence). The CDR3 has 18 residues.

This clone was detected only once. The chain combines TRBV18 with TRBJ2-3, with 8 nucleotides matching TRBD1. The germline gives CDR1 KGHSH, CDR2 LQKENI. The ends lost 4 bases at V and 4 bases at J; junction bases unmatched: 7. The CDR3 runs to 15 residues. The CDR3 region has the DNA TGTGCCAGCTCACAACTACAGGGGGAGGCAGATACGCAGTATTTT. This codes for CASSQLQGEADTQYF.

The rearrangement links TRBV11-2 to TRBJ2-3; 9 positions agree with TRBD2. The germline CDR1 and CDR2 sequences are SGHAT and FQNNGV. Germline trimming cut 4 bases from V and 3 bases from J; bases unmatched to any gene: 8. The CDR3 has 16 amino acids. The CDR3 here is CASSSRRGGITDTQYF. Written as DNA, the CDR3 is TGTGCCAGCAGCTCCAGGCGGGGGGGGATTACAGATACGCAGTATTTT. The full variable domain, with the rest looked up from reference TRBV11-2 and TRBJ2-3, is EAGVAQSPRYKIIEKRQSVAFWCNPISGHATLYWYQQILGQGPKLLIQFQNNGVVDDSQLPKDRFSAERLKGVDSTLKIQPAKLEDSAVYLCASSSRRGGITDTQYFGPGTRLTVL.

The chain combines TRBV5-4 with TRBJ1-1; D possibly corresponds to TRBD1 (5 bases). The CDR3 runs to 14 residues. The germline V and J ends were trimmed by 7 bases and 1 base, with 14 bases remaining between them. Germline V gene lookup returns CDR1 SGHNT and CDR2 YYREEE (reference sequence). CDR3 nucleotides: TGTGCCAGCGGTCCCGGGGGAGAGAACACTGAAGCTTTCTTT. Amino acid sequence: CASGPGGENTEAFF.

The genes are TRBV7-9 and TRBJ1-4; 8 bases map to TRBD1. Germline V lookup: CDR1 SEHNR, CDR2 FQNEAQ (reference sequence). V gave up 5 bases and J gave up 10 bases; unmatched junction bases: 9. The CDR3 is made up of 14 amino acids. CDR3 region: CASSPDRERGKLFF. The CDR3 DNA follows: TGTGCCAGCAGCCCGGACAGGGAGAGAGGAAAACTGTTTTTT. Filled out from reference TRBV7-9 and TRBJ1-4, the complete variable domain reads DTGVSQNPRHKITKRGQNVTFRCDPISEHNRLYWYRQTLGQGPEFLTYFQNEAQLEKSRLLSDRFSAERPKGSFSTLEIQRTEQGDSAMYLCASSPDRERGKLFFGSGTQLSVL.

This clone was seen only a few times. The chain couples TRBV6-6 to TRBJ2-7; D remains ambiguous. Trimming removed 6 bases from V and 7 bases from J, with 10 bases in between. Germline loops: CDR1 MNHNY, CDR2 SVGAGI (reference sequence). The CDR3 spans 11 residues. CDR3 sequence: CASSLSGEQYF. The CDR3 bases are TGTGCCAGCAGCCTCTCGGGTGAGCAGTACTTC.

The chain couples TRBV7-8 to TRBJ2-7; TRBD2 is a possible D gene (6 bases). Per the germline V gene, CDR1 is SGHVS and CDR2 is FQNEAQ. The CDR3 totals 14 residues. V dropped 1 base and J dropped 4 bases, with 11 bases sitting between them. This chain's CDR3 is CASSLVEGSYEQYF. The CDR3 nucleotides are TGTGCCAGCAGCTTAGTGGAGGGGAGTTACGAGCAGTACTTC. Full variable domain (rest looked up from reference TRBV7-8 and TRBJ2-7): GAGVSQSPRYKVAKRGQDVALRCDPISGHVSLFWYQQALGQGPEFLTYFQNEAQLDKSGLPSDRFFAERPEGSVSTLKIQRTQQEDSAVYLCASSLVEGSYEQYFGPGTRLTVT.

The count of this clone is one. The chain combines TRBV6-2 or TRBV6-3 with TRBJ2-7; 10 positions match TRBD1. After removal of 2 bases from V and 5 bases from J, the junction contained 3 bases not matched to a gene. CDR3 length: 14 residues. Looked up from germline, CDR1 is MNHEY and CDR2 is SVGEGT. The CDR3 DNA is TGTGCCAGCAGTTACCGGGACAGGGGCCACGAGCAGTACTTC. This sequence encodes CASSYRDRGHEQYF.

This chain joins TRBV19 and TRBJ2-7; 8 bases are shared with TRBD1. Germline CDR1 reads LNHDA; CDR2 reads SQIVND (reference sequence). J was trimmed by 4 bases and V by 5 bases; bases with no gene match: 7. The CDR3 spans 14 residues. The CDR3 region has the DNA TGTGCCAGTAGTCATGGGACAGGCAAATACGAGCAGTACTTC. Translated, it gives CASSHGTGKYEQYF.

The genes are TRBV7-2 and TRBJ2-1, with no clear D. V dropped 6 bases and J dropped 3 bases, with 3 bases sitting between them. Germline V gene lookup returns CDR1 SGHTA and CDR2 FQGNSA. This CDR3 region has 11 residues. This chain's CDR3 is CASSNYNEQFF. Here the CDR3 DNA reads TGTGCCAGCAGTAACTACAATGAGCAGTTCTTC.

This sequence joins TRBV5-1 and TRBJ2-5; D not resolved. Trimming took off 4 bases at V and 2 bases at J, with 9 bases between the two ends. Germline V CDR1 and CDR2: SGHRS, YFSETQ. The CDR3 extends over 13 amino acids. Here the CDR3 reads CASSVDIQETQYF. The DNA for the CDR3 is TGCGCCAGCAGCGTCGACATACAAGAGACCCAGTACTTC.

The CDR3 bases are TGTGCCAGCAGTTTATCTCCGACTAGCGCGAACACCGGGGAGCTGTTTTTT. Protein: CASSLSPTSANTGELFF. V and J are TRBV28 and TRBJ2-2; 8 bases are a match to TRBD2. The CDR3 totals 17 residues. Trimming cost V 1 base and J 0 bases; bases outside gene matches: 4. Germline V lookup: CDR1 MDHEN, CDR2 SYDVKM.

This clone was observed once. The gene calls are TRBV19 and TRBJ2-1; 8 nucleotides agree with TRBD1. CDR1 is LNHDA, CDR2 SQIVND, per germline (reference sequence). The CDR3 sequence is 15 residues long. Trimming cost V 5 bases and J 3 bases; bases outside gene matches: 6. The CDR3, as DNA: TGTGCCAGTAGTCCGCAGGGGGCACTCTACAATGAGCAGTTCTTC. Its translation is CASSPQGALYNEQFF.

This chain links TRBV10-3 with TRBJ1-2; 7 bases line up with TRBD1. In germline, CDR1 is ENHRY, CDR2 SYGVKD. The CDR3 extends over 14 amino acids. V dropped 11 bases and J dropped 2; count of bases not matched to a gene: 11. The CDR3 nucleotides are TGTGCCGCCAAATCCGGGACAGAGAACTATGGCTACACCTTC. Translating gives CAAKSGTENYGYTF.

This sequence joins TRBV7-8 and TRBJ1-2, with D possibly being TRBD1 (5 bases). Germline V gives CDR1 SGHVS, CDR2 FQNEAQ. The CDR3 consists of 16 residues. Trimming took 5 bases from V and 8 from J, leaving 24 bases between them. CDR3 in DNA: TGTGCCAGCAGCCGCACCGGACTGCCCCTGGGGGGAGGCTACACCTTC. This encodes CASSRTGLPLGGGYTF.